The 14 T cell receptor beta chains given below trace back to one sample, sequenced in a study of T-cell memory formation after mild COVID-19 (dated by TCRdb to 2020 to 2023). Library preparation was by 5' RACE. For sequencing, an Illumina NovaSeq 6000 was employed. Clones were called with MiXCR by TCRdb after fastp trimmed the public reads at Q25, and only in-frame beta chains were retained. Each entry merges the rows of one CDR3 protein and shows their most common DNA and genes. The sample contains hundreds of thousands of distinct CDR3 sequences, about 20% of them found a single time. Of the sample, 10% to 15% falls within the top ten clones. The sequenced sample consisted of PBMCs or a T cell subset sorted from them (not recorded which). Receptors were obtained from an adult woman who had mild COVID-19 (a few samples of this study predate the infection). The sample titles of this study are shuffled in the database, so cell type and time point are left out; the donor was told from shared clones.

J is TRBJ2-7 and V is TRBV29-1, with 10 bases lining up with TRBD2. Germline lookup yields CDR1 SQVTM and CDR2 ANQGSEA. This CDR3 has 13 residues. The V segment lost 7 bases and the J segment 3 bases; nucleotides outside the gene matches: 6. The CDR3 region is CSAWTSGGYEQYF. In DNA, the CDR3 is TGCAGCGCTTGGACTAGCGGTGGCTACGAGCAGTACTTC.

The chain uses TRBV6-5 and TRBJ1-3; weak D call: TRBD1 (6 bases). V was pared by 6 bases and J by 8 bases, with 17 bases between. Germline V CDR1 and CDR2: MNHEY, SVGAGI. This CDR3 has 14 amino acids. CDR3 bases: TGTGCCAGCAGCCCAGGGCAGGGGATAGACACCATATATTTT. This translates into CASSPGQGIDTIYF.

The chain joins TRBV18 to TRBJ2-1; D gene unclear. CDR1 is KGHSH, CDR2 LQKENI, per germline. The CDR3 contains 13 residues. V dropped 3 bases and J dropped 7 bases, with 10 bases sitting between them. In DNA form, the CDR3 reads TGTGCCAGCTCACCTAAAACTGGGAATGAGCAGTTCTTC. It is translated as CASSPKTGNEQFF.

This clonotype showed up just once. V is TRBV6-5 and J is TRBJ2-7; 8 bases fit TRBD1. V lost 6 bases to trimming and J lost 9 bases; unmatched junction nucleotides: 7. This CDR3 comprises 12 residues. Germline-derived CDR1 and CDR2 are MNHEY and SVGAGI. The CDR3 nucleotides are TGTGCCAGCAGCCTACCGACAGGGGCGCAGTACTTC. Protein: CASSLPTGAQYF.

This clonotype was seen repeatedly, ten times or more. The gene calls are TRBV12-3 or TRBV12-4 and TRBJ1-5; a possible D gene is TRBD1 (6 bases). The CDR3 runs to 15 residues. V was shortened by 1 base and J by 6 bases, with 13 bases between the two germline ends. The CDR3 reads CASSLEGTWGQPQHF. CDR3 DNA sequence: TGTGCCAGCAGTTTAGAGGGGACATGGGGTCAGCCCCAGCATTTT.

To note about this clonotype: Relative to the germline gene, one junction end is altered; a read error may explain this. The chain is built from TRBV5-1 and TRBJ1-2; TRBD1 is a possible D gene (6 bases). Germline assignment: CDR1 SGHRS and CDR2 YFSETQ. This CDR3 has 14 amino acids. CDR3 sequence (DNA): TGCGCCAGCGGCTTGGCAGGACAGAACTATGGCTACACCTTC. Translated, it gives CASGLAGQNYGYTF. The variable domain in full, with the rest retrieved from reference TRBV5-1 and TRBJ1-2, is KAGVTQTPRYLIKTRGQQVTLSCSPISGHRSVSWYQQTPGQGLQFLFEYFSETQRNKGNFPGRFSGRQFSNSRSEMNVSTLELGDSALYLCASGLAGQNYGYTFGSGTRLTVV.

Only a few counts were recorded for this clonotype. The gene calls are TRBV12-3 or TRBV12-4 and TRBJ1-1; D perhaps matches TRBD1 (5 bases). This CDR3 has 15 residues. The germline V and J ends were trimmed by 5 bases and 5 bases, with 18 bases remaining between them. The DNA for the CDR3 is TGTGCCAGCAGTCTCTCGGGACCTATCTTAACTGAAGCTTTCTTT. The encoded protein is CASSLSGPILTEAFF.

The chain combines TRBV30 with TRBJ2-1, with 8 bases aligning to TRBD1. After removal of 4 bases from V and 4 bases from J, the junction contained 15 bases not matched to a gene. Germline values: CDR1 GTSNPN, CDR2 SVGIG (reference sequence). The CDR3 is made up of 17 amino acids. The CDR3 sequence is CAWNGGRGRLSYNEQFF. CDR3 DNA: TGTGCCTGGAATGGGGGCAGGGGGCGACTATCTTACAATGAGCAGTTCTTC. Combining the CDR3 with reference TRBV30 and TRBJ2-1 gives the whole variable domain SQTIHQWPATLVQPVGSPLSLECTVEGTSNPNLYWYRQAAGRGLQLLFYSVGIGQISSEVPQNLSASRPQDRQFILSSKKLLLSDSGFYLCAWNGGRGRLSYNEQFFGPGTRLTVL.

The chain recombines TRBV7-9 with TRBJ2-5, with D tentatively TRBD1 (5 bases). Looked up from germline, CDR1 is SEHNR and CDR2 is FQNEAQ (reference sequence). V was clipped by 3 bases and J by 0 bases, with 8 bases between them. This CDR3 is built from 14 residues. The CDR3 sequence is CASSFDRYQETQYF. In nucleotides, the CDR3 is TGTGCCAGCAGCTTTGACAGATACCAAGAGACCCAGTACTTC.

This clonotype has more than one count but fewer than ten. The chain carries TRBV4-1 and TRBJ2-7; perhaps TRBD2 as D (7 bases). The germline V gene has CDR1 MGHRA and CDR2 YSYEKL. CDR3 length: 14 amino acids. V was shortened by 0 bases and J by 7 bases, with 13 bases between the two germline ends. CDR3 in DNA: TGCGCCAGCAGCCAAGATGAGGGGGGAGGGGAGCAGTACTTC. Its translation is CASSQDEGGGEQYF.

J is TRBJ2-7 and V is TRBV7-6; the D call may be TRBD1 or TRBD2 (5 bases each). The CDR3 contains 14 residues. V was clipped by 5 bases and J by 7 bases, with 18 bases between them. Germline CDR1 and CDR2: SGHVS and FNYEAQ. CDR3 nucleotides: TGTGCCAGCAGCACGGGACGAGCCCTTGGGGAGCAGTACTTC. This gives the protein CASSTGRALGEQYF. The full variable domain, completed using reference TRBV7-6 and TRBJ2-7, is GAGVSQSPRYKVTKRGQDVALRCDPISGHVSLYWYRQALGQGPEFLTYFNYEAQQDKSGLPNDRFSAERPEGSISTLTIQRTEQRDSAMYRCASSTGRALGEQYFGPGTRLTVT.

The sample holds a few counts of this clonotype. The rearrangement uses TRBV7-2 and TRBJ1-6; 7 bases line up with TRBD1. Germline assignment: CDR1 SGHTA and CDR2 FQGNSA. V gave up 7 bases and J gave up 10 bases; unmatched junction bases: 13. The CDR3 loop spans 15 amino acids. Here the CDR3 DNA reads TGTGCCAGCACCCCAGGGGGGCAGCGTCAGTCACCCCTCCACTTT. Its protein is CASTPGGQRQSPLHF.

The J gene is TRBJ2-4, the V gene TRBV12-3 or TRBV12-4, with 8 bases matching TRBD1. Trimming took 6 bases from V and 3 from J; bases not matched to a gene: 4. This CDR3 comprises 14 residues. CDR3 nucleotides: TGTGCCAGCAGCCCTGGACAGGGCAAAAACATTCAGTACTTC. It specifies CASSPGQGKNIQYF.

A few counts support this clonotype. The rearrangement uses TRBV12-3 or TRBV12-4 and TRBJ1-5, with 10 positions matching TRBD1. The J segment lost 8 bases and the V segment lost 3 bases, leaving 4 bases of the junction unmatched. This CDR3 contains 14 residues. CDR3: CASSFPGTGEPQHF. For the CDR3, the DNA is TGTGCCAGCAGTTTCCCCGGGACAGGGGAGCCCCAGCATTTT.